A selection of T cell receptor beta chains follows, all from one sample in a study of shared clonotypes between healthy human individuals. The method was immunoSEQ multiplex PCR; TCRdb's version includes in-frame clones alone and lacks a portion of them. The table lists roughly 550,000 clones, 95% to 96% of them singletons. Sequenced material: naive CD8+ T cells sorted from blood. The receptors come from a woman aged 30 to 39 in good health. Both conserved end residues are part of each CDR3. Size tells how often a clone was seen (once, few, many) or the class of an expanded clone, and some rows leave it out.

v_gene	abundance	j_gene	CDR3aa
TRBV7-9	once	TRBJ1-5	CASSLGDSLNQPQHF
TRBV2	NA	TRBJ1-1	CASRKDRGPLMNTEAFF
TRBV4-1	NA	TRBJ2-1	CASSPRGPGLYEQFF
TRBV4-1	NA	TRBJ1-2	CASSPGPGIVGYTF
TRBV7-9	NA	TRBJ2-2	CASSLRTGSGELFF
TRBV19	few	TRBJ1-1	CASSILEGRTEAFF
TRBV5-1	NA	TRBJ2-3	CASSLRGGRADTQYF
TRBV6-1	NA	TRBJ2-7	CASSDGGEGYEQYF
TRBV2	few	TRBJ2-7	CASRVLAGSSYEQYF
TRBV28	NA	TRBJ2-5	CASSLFRAGVRETQYF
TRBV29-1	NA	TRBJ2-7	CSVELRERPSYEQYF
TRBV19	NA	TRBJ2-3	CASTDRQGADTQYF
TRBV6-6	NA	TRBJ2-7	CASSAGHIPYEQYF
TRBV14	NA	TRBJ2-1	CASSHRLSWASSYDEQFF
TRBV27	NA	TRBJ2-7	CASSLSIGHEQYF
TRBV28	NA	TRBJ2-2	CASSPRGTGELFF